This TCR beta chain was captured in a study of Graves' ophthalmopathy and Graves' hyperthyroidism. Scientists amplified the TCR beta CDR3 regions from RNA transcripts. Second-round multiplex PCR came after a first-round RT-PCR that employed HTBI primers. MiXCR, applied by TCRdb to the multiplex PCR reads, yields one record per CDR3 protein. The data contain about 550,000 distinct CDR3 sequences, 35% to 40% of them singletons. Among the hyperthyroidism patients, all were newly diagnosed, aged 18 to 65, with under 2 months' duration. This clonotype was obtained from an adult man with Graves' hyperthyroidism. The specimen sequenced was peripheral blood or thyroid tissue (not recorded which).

The CDR3 coding sequence is TGCAGCGGGTCCACACCCCGCGCTGAAGCTTTCTTT. Encoded protein: CSGSTPRAEAFF. This sequence joins TRBV29-1 and TRBJ1-1, with D hard to call. CDR1 is SQVTM and CDR2 is ANQGSEA in the germline V gene. V was clipped by 7 bases and J by 6 bases, with 15 bases between them. The CDR3 spans 12 residues.